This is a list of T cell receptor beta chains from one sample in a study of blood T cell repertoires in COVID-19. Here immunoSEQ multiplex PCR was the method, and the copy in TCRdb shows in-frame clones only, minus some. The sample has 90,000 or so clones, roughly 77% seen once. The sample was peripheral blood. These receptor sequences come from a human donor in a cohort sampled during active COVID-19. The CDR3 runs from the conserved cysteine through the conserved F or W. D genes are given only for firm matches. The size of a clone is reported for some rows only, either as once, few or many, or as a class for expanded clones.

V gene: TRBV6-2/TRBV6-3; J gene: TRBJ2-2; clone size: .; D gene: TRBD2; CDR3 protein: CASSYRLAVTGELFF; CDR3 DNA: TGTGCCAGCAGTTACCGACTAGCGGTAACCGGGGAGCTGTTTTTT
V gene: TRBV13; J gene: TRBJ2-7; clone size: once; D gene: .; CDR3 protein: CASSPTHPAYEQYF; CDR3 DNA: TGTGCCAGCAGCCCAACCCACCCAGCCTACGAGCAGTACTTC
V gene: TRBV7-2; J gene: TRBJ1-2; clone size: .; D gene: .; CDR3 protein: CASSLPSGLGYTF; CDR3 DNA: TGTGCCAGCAGCTTACCCTCAGGGTTAGGATACACCTTC
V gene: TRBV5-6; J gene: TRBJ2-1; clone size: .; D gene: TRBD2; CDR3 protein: CASSKKKIAGSTYNEQFF; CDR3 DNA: TGTGCCAGCAGCAAAAAAAAGATAGCGGGTTCGACCTACAATGAGCAGTTCTTC
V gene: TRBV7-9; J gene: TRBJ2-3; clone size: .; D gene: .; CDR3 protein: CASSPDADAQYF; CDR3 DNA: TGTGCCAGCAGCCCCGACGCGGATGCGCAGTATTTT
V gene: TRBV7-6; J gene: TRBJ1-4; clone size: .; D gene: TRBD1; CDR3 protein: CASSSLAGTGGDKLFF; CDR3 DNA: TGTGCCAGCAGCTCCCTCGCCGGAACAGGGGGTGATAAACTGTTTTTT
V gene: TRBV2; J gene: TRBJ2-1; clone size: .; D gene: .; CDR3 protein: CASSEDSAGHNEQFF; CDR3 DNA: TGTGCCAGCAGTGAGGACTCTGCGGGACACAATGAGCAGTTCTTC
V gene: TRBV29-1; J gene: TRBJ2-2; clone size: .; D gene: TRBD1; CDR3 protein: CSVGDRGETGELFF; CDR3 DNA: TGCAGCGTGGGGGACAGGGGAGAAACCGGGGAGCTGTTTTTT
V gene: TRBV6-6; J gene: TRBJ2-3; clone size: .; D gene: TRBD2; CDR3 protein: CASSRTSGRMGRADTQYF; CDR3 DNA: TGTGCCAGCAGTCGGACTAGCGGGAGGATGGGTCGTGCAGATACGCAGTATTTT
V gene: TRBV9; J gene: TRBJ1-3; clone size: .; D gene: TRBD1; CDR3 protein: CASSIQGASGNTIYF; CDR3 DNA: TGTGCCAGCAGCATACAGGGGGCGTCTGGAAACACCATATATTTT
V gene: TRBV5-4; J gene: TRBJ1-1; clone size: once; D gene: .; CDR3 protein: CASSAARNTEAFF; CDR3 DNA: TGTGCCAGCAGCGCTGCTAGGAACACTGAAGCTTTCTTT
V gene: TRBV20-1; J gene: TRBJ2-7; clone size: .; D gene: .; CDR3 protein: CSASTPGGVEQYF; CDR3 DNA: TGCAGTGCTAGTACTCCAGGAGGGGTCGAGCAGTACTTC
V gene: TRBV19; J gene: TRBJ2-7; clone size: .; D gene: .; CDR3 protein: CASSIEAGISYEQYF; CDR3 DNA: TGTGCCAGTAGTATAGAGGCAGGGATTTCCTACGAGCAGTACTTC
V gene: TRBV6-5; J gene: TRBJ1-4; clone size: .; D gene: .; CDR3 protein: CASSYSFTPTNEKLFF; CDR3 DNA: TGTGCCAGCAGTTACTCGTTTACACCAACTAATGAAAAACTGTTTTTT
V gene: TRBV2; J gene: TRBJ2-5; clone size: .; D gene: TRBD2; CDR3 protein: CASKRELGETQYF; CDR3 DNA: TGTGCCAGCAAGCGGGAGCTTGGGGAGACCCAGTACTTC
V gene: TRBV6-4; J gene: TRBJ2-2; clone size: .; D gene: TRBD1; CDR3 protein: CASRAQGADGELFF; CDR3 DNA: TGTGCCAGCAGGGCCCAGGGGGCCGACGGGGAGCTGTTTTTT
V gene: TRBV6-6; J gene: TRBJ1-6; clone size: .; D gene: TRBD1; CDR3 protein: CASSQRTGVESPLHF; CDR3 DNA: TGTGCCAGCAGTCAAAGAACAGGGGTAGAATCACCCCTCCACTTT
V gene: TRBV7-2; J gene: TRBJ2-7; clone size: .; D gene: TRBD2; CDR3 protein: CASSLDIGTSGKGF; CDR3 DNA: TGTGCCAGCAGCTTAGATATAGGGACTAGCGGGAAGGGGTTC
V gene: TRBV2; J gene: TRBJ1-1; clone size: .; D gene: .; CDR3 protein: CASRGLKNTEAFF; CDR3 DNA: TGTGCCAGCAGGGGGCTCAAGAACACTGAAGCTTTCTTT
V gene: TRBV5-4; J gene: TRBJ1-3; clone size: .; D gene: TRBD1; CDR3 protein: CASTGGNRGTGNTIYF; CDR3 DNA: TGTGCCAGCACGGGGGGGAACAGGGGTACTGGAAACACCATATATTTT
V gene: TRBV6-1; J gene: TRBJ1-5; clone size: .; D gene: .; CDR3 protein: CASSEAHSNQPQHF; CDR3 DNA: TGTGCCAGCAGTGAAGCGCACTCTAATCAGCCCCAGCATTTT
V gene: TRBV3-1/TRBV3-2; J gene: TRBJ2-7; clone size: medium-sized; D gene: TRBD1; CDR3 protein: CASSARTGTGYYEQYF; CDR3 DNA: TGTGCCAGCAGCGCCCGGACCGGGACAGGTTACTACGAGCAGTACTTC
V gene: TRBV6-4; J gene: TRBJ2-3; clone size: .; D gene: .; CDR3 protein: CASSAGSPNTQYF; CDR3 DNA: TGTGCCAGCAGTGCGGGTTCCCCCAATACGCAGTATTTT
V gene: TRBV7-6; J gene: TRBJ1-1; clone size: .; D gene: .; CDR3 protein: CASSLAGTLNTEAFF; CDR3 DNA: TGTGCCAGCAGCTTAGCCGGGACATTAAACACTGAAGCTTTCTTT
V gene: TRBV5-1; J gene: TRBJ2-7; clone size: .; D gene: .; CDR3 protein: CASSLIRGKGLSYEQYF; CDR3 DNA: TGCGCCAGCAGCTTGATCAGGGGCAAGGGGCTCTCCTACGAGCAGTACTTC
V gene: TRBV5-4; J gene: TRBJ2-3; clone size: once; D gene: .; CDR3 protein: CASSLSGTDTQYF; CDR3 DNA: TGTGCCAGCAGCTTGTCCGGCACAGATACGCAGTATTTT
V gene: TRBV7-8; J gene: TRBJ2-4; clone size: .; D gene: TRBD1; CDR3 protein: CASSPPLRTGQNIQYF; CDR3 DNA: TGTGCCAGCAGCCCCCCCCTCCGGACAGGGCAAAACATTCAGTACTTC
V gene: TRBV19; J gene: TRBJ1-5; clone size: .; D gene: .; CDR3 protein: CATAQGWIMNNQPQHF; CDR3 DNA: TGTGCCACTGCCCAGGGGTGGATAATGAACAATCAGCCCCAGCATTTT
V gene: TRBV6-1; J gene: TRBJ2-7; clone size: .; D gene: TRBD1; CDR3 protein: CASSEVPRDRDYEQYF; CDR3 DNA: TGTGCCAGCAGTGAAGTTCCTCGGGACAGGGACTACGAGCAGTACTTC
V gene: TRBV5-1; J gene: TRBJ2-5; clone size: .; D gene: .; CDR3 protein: CASSLGRPGGETQYF; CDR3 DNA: TGCGCCAGCAGCTTGGGAAGGCCAGGAGGGGAGACCCAGTACTTC
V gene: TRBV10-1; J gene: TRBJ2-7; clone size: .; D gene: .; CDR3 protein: CASKWGEGEQYF; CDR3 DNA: TGCGCCAGCAAGTGGGGTGAGGGCGAGCAGTACTTC
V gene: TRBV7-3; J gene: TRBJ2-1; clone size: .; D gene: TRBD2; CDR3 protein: CASSLNLAAKDEQFF; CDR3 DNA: TGTGCCAGCAGCTTAAACCTAGCGGCTAAGGATGAGCAGTTCTTC
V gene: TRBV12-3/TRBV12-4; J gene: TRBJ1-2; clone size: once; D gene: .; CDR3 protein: CASSFDTPYGYTF; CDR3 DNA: TGTGCCAGCAGTTTTGACACTCCCTATGGCTACACCTTC
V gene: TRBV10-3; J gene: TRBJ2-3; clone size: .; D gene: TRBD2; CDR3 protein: CAIKGLAAADTQYF; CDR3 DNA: TGTGCCATCAAAGGACTAGCGGCGGCAGATACGCAGTATTTT
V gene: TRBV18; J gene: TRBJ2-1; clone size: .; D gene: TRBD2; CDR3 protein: CASSSRGVDEQFF; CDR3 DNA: TGTGCCAGCTCATCTCGGGGGGTCGATGAGCAGTTCTTC
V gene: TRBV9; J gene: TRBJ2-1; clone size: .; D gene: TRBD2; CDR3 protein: CASSPLGLAGGRIDNEQFF; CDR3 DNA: TGTGCCAGCAGCCCCTTGGGACTAGCGGGAGGCCGGATCGACAATGAGCAGTTCTTC
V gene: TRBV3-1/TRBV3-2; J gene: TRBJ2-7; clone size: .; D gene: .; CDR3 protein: CASSQDPFGAPDEQYF; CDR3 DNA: TGTGCCAGCAGCCAAGATCCTTTTGGAGCGCCCGACGAGCAGTACTTC
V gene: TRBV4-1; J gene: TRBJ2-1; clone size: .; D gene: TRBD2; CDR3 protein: CASSQERPSGTNEQFF; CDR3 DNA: TGCGCCAGCAGCCAAGAAAGGCCTAGCGGTACCAATGAGCAGTTCTTC
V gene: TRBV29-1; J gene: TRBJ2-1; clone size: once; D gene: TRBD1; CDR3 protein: CSAQGDRGYNEQFF; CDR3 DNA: TGCAGCGCCCAGGGGGACAGGGGTTACAATGAGCAGTTCTTC
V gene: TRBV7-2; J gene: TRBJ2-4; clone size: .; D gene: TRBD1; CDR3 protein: CASSFTGANIQYF; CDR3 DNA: TGTGCCAGCAGCTTTACAGGGGCGAACATTCAGTACTTC
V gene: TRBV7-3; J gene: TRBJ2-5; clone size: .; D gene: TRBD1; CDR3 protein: CASSSTRDRGQETQYF; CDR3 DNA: TGTGCCAGCAGCTCGACTCGGGACAGGGGGCAAGAGACCCAGTACTTC
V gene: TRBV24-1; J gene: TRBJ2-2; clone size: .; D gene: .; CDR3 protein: CATSDTTGSGGELFF; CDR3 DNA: TGTGCCACCAGTGACACAACAGGGTCTGGCGGGGAGCTGTTTTTT
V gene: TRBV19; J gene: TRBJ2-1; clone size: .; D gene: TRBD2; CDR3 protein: CASNPSGLAGGDEQFF; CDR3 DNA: TGTGCCAGTAATCCTTCAGGACTAGCGGGAGGTGATGAGCAGTTCTTC
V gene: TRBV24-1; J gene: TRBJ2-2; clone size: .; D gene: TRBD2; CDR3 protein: CATSDRLAGARELFF; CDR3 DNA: TGTGCCACCAGTGACCGACTAGCGGGAGCTCGGGAGCTGTTTTTT
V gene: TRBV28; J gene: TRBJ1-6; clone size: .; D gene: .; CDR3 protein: CASRQTPGRSFLHF; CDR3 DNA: TGTGCCAGCAGACAGACACCGGGAAGAAGTTTCCTCCACTTT
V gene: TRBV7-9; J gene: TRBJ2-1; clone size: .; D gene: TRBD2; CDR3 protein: CASSLGVAGGPGGEQFF; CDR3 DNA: TGTGCCAGCAGCTTAGGGGTAGCGGGAGGCCCGGGCGGTGAGCAGTTCTTC
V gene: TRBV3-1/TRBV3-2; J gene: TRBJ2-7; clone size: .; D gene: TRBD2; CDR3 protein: CASSQDPAGAPLGEQYF; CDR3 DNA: TGTGCCAGCAGCCAAGATCCCGCGGGAGCCCCCCTTGGCGAGCAGTACTTC